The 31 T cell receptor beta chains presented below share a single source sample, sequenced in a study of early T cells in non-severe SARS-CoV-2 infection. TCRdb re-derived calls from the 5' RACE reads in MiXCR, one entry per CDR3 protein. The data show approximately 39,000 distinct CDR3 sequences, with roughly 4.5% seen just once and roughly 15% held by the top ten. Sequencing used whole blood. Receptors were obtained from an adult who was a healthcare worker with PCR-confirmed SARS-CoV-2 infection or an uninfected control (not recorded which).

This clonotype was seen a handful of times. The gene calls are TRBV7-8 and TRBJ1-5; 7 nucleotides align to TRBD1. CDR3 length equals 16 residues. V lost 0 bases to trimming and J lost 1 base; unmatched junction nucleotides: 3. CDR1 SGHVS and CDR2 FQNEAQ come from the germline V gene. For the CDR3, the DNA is TGTGCCAGCAGCTTAGCGCAGGGGGGCAGCAATCAGCCCCAGCATTTT. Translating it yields CASSLAQGGSNQPQHF.

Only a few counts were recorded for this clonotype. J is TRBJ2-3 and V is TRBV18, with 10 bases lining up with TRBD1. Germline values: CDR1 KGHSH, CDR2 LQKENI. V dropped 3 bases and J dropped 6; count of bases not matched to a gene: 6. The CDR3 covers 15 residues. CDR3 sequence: CASSPTTGGADTQYF. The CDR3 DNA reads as TGTGCCAGCTCACCCACGACAGGGGGCGCGGATACGCAGTATTTT.

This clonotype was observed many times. This CDR3 is CAISPGEGNTEAFF. CDR3 DNA: TGTGCCATCAGTCCAGGGGAGGGGAACACTGAAGCTTTCTTT. V is TRBV10-3 and J is TRBJ1-1; perhaps TRBD1 as D (6 bases). Germline values: CDR1 ENHRY, CDR2 SYGVKD. V was clipped by 5 bases and J by 1 base, with 11 bases between them. The CDR3 spans 14 residues.

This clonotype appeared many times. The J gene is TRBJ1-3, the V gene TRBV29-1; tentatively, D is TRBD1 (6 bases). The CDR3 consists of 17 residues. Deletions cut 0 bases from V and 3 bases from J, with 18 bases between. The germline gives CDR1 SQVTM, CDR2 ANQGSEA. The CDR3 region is CSVEDTTSRGYGNTIYF. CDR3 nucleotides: TGCAGCGTTGAAGATACCACGAGCAGGGGATATGGAAACACCATATATTTT. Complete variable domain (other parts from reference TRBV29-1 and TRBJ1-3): SAVISQKPSRDICQRGTSLTIQCQVDSQVTMMFWYRQQPGQSLTLIATANQGSEATYESGFVIDKFPISRPNLTFSTLTVSNMSPEDSSIYLCSVEDTTSRGYGNTIYFGEGSWLTVV.

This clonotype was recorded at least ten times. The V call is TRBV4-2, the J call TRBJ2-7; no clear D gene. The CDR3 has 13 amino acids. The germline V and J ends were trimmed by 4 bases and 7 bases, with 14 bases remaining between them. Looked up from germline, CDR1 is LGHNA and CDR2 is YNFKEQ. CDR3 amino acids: CASSPKMMGEQYF. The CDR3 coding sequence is TGTGCCAGCAGCCCGAAGATGATGGGGGAGCAGTACTTC.

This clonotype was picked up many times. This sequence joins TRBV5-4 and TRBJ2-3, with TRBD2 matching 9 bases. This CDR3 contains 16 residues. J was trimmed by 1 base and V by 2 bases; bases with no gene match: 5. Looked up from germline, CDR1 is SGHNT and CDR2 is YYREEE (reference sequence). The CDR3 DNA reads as TGTGCCAGCAGCTTTGTTCAGCGGGGGGGCACAGATACGCAGTATTTT. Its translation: CASSFVQRGGTDTQYF.

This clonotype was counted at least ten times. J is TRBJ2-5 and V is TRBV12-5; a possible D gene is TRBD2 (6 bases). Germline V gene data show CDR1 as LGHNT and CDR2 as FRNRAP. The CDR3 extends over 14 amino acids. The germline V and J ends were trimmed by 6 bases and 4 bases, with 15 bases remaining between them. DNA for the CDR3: TGTGCTAGTGGAAACCCGGGACTCCGAGAGACCCAGTACTTC. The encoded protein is CASGNPGLRETQYF.

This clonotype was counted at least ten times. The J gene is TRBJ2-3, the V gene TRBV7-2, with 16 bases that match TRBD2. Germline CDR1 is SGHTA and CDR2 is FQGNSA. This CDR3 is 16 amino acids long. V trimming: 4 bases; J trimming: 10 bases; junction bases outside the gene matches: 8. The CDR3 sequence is CASSSPGLAGGVSQYF. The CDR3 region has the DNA TGTGCCAGCAGCTCTCCGGGACTAGCGGGGGGGGTATCGCAGTATTTT.

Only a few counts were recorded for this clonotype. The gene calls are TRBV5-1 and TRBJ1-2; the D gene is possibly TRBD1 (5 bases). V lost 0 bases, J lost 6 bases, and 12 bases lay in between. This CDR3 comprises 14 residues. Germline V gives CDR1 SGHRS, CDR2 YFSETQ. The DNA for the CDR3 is TGCGCCAGCAGCTTGGAAGCGGACATTAATGGCTACACCTTC. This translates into CASSLEADINGYTF. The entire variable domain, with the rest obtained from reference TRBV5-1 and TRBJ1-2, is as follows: KAGVTQTPRYLIKTRGQQVTLSCSPISGHRSVSWYQQTPGQGLQFLFEYFSETQRNKGNFPGRFSGRQFSNSRSEMNVSTLELGDSALYLCASSLEADINGYTFGSGTRLTVV.

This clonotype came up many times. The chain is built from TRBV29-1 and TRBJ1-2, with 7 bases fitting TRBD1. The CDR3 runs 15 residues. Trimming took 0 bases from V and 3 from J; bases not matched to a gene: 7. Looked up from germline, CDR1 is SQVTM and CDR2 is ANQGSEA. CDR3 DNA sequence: TGCAGCGTTGAAGATCAAAGGGGGCGCTACTATGGCTACACCTTC. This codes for CSVEDQRGRYYGYTF.

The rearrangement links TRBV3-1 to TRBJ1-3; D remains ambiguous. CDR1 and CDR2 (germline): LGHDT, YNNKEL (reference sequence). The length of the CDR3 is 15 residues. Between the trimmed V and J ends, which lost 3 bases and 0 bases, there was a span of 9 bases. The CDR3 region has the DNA TGTGCCAGCAGCCAGGAGACGATCTCTGGAAACACCATATATTTT. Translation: CASSQETISGNTIYF.

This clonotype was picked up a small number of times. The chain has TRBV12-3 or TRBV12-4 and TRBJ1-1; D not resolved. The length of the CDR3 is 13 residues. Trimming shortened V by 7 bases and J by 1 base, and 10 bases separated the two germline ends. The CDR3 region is CASTHPGNTEAFF. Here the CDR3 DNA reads TGTGCCAGCACCCATCCCGGGAACACTGAAGCTTTCTTT.

The CDR3 protein is CASSRRGEINTGELFF. The CDR3 nucleotides read TGTGCCAGCAGCCGTAGGGGAGAGATCAACACCGGGGAGCTGTTTTTT. J is TRBJ2-2 and V is TRBV4-2; D is possibly TRBD1 or TRBD2 (5 bases each). V shed 4 bases and J shed 2 bases, with 14 bases lying between them. The CDR3 runs 16 residues. The germline V gene encodes CDR1 LGHNA and CDR2 YNFKEQ.

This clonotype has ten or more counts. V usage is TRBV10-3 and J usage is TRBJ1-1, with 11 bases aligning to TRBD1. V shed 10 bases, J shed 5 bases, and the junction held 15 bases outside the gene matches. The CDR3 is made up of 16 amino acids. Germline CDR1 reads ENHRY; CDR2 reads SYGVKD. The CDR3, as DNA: TGTGCCAGCACTAACCCCACGGGGACAGGGGGTACTGAAGCTTTCTTT. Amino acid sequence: CASTNPTGTGGTEAFF.

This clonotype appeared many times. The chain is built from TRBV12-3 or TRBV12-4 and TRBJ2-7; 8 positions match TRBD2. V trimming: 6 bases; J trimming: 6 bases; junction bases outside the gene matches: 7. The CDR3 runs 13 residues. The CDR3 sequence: CASSQGLEIEQYF. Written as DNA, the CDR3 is TGTGCCAGCAGCCAGGGACTAGAGATCGAGCAGTACTTC.

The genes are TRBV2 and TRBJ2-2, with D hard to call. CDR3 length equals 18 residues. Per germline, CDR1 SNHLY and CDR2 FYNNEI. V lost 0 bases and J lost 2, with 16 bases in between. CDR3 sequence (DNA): TGTGCCAGCAGTGAAGCAAACCGGGTAGCCCTAAACACCGGGGAGCTGTTTTTT. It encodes CASSEANRVALNTGELFF.

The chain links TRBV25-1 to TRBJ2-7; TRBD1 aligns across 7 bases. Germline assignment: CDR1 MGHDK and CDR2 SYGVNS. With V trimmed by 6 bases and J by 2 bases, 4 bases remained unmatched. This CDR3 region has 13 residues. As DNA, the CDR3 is TGTGCCAGCAGCGGACAGGCCACCTACGAGCAGTACTTC. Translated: CASSGQATYEQYF.

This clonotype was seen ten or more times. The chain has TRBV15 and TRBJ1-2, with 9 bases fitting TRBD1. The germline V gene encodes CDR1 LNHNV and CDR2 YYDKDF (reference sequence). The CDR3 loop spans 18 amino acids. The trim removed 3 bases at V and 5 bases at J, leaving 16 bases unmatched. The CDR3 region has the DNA TGTGCCACCAGCAGGGCATTACAGGGGGCGCTCAGTCGGTATGGCTACACCTTC. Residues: CATSRALQGALSRYGYTF.

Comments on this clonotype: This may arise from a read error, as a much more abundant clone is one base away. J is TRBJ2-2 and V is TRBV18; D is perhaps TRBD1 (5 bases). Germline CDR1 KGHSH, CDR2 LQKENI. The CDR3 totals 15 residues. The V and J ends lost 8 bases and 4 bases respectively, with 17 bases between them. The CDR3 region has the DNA TGTGCCAGCCCAATAAGACAGTTACCCACCGGGGAGCTGTTTTTT. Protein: CASPIRQLPTGELFF.

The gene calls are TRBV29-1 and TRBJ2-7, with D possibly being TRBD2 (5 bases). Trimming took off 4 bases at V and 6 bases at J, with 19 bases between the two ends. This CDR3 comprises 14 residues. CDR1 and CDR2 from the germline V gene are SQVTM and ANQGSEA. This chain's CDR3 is CSVVPPGSASEQYF. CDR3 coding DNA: TGCAGCGTTGTCCCCCCGGGGTCGGCGAGCGAGCAGTACTTC.

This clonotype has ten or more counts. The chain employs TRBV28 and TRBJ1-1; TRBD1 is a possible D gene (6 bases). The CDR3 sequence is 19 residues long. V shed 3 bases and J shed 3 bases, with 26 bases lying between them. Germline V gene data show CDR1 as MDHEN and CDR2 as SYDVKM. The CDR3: CASSFAQFLHRAVDTEAFF. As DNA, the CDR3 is TGTGCCAGCAGTTTCGCCCAGTTCCTACACAGGGCCGTGGACACTGAAGCTTTCTTT.

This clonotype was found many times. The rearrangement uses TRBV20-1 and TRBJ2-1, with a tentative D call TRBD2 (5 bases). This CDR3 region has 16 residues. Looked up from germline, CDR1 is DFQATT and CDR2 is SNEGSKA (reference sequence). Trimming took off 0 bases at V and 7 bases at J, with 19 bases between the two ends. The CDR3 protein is CSARDNELLWRNEQFF. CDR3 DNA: TGCAGTGCTAGAGATAACGAGCTGCTCTGGAGGAATGAGCAGTTCTTC.

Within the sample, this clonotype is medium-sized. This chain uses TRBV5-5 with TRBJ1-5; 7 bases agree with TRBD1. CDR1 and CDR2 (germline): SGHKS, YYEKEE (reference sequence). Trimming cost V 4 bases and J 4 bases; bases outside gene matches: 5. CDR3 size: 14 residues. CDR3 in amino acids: CASSALTGNQPQHF. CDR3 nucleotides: TGTGCCAGCAGCGCCTTGACAGGGAATCAGCCCCAGCATTTT.

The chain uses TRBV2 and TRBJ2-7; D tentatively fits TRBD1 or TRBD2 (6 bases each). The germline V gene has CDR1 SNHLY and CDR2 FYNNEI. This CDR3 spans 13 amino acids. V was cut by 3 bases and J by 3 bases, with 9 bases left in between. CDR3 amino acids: CASSEEGDYEQYF. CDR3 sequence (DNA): TGTGCCAGCAGTGAGGAGGGGGACTACGAGCAGTACTTC. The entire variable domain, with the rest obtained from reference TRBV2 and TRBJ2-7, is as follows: EPEVTQTPSHQVTQMGQEVILRCVPISNHLYFYWYRQILGQKVEFLVSFYNNEISEKSEIFDDQFSVERPDGSNFTLKIRSTKLEDSAMYFCASSEEGDYEQYFGPGTRLTVT.

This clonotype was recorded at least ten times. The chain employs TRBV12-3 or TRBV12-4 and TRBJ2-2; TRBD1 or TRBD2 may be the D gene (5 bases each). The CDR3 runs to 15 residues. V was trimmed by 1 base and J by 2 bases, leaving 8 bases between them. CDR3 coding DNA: TGTGCCAGCAGTTTAGGAGGGGTCAACACCGGGGAGCTGTTTTTT. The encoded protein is CASSLGGVNTGELFF.

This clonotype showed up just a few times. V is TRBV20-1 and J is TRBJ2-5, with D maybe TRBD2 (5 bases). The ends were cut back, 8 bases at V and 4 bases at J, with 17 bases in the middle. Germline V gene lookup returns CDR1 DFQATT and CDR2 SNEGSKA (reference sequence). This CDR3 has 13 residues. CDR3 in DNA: TGCAGTTCCCTGACTTCTGAGGGAGAGACCCAGTACTTC. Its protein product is CSSLTSEGETQYF.

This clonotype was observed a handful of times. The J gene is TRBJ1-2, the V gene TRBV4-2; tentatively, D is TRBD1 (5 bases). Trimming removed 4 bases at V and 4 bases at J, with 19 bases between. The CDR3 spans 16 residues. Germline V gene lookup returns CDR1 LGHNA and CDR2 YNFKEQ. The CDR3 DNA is TGTGCCAGCAGCCGATGGGAGGCAGGGAGAGTCTATGGCTACACCTTC. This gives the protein CASSRWEAGRVYGYTF.

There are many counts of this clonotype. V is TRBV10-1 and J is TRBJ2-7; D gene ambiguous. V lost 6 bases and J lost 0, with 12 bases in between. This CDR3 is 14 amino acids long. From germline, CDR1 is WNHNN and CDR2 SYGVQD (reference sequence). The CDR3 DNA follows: TGCGCCAGCAGCTTCAGCCGAAGCTCCTACGAGCAGTACTTC. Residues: CASSFSRSSYEQYF.

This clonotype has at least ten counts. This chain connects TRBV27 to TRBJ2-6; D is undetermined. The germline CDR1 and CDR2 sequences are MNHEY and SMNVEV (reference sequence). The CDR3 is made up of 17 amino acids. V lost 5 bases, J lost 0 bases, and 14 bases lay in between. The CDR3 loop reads CASSPRTKSSGANVLTF. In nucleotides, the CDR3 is TGTGCCAGCAGTCCCAGGACGAAGAGCTCTGGGGCCAACGTCCTGACTTTC.

CDR3 sequence (DNA): TGTGCCAGCAGTCCGTATCCCTCCACCGGGGAGCTGTTTTTT. It codes for CASSPYPSTGELFF. The rearrangement uses TRBV7-3 and TRBJ2-2; D call uncertain. The germline V and J ends were trimmed by 6 bases and 4 bases, with 12 bases remaining between them. The CDR3 length is 14 residues. CDR1 is SGHTA, CDR2 FQGTGA, per germline.

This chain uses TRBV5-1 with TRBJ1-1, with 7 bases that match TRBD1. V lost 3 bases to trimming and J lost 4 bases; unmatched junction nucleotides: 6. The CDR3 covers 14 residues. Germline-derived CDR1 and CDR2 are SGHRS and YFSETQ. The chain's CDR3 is CASSWGTDGTEAFF. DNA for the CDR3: TGCGCCAGCAGCTGGGGGACAGATGGCACTGAAGCTTTCTTT.